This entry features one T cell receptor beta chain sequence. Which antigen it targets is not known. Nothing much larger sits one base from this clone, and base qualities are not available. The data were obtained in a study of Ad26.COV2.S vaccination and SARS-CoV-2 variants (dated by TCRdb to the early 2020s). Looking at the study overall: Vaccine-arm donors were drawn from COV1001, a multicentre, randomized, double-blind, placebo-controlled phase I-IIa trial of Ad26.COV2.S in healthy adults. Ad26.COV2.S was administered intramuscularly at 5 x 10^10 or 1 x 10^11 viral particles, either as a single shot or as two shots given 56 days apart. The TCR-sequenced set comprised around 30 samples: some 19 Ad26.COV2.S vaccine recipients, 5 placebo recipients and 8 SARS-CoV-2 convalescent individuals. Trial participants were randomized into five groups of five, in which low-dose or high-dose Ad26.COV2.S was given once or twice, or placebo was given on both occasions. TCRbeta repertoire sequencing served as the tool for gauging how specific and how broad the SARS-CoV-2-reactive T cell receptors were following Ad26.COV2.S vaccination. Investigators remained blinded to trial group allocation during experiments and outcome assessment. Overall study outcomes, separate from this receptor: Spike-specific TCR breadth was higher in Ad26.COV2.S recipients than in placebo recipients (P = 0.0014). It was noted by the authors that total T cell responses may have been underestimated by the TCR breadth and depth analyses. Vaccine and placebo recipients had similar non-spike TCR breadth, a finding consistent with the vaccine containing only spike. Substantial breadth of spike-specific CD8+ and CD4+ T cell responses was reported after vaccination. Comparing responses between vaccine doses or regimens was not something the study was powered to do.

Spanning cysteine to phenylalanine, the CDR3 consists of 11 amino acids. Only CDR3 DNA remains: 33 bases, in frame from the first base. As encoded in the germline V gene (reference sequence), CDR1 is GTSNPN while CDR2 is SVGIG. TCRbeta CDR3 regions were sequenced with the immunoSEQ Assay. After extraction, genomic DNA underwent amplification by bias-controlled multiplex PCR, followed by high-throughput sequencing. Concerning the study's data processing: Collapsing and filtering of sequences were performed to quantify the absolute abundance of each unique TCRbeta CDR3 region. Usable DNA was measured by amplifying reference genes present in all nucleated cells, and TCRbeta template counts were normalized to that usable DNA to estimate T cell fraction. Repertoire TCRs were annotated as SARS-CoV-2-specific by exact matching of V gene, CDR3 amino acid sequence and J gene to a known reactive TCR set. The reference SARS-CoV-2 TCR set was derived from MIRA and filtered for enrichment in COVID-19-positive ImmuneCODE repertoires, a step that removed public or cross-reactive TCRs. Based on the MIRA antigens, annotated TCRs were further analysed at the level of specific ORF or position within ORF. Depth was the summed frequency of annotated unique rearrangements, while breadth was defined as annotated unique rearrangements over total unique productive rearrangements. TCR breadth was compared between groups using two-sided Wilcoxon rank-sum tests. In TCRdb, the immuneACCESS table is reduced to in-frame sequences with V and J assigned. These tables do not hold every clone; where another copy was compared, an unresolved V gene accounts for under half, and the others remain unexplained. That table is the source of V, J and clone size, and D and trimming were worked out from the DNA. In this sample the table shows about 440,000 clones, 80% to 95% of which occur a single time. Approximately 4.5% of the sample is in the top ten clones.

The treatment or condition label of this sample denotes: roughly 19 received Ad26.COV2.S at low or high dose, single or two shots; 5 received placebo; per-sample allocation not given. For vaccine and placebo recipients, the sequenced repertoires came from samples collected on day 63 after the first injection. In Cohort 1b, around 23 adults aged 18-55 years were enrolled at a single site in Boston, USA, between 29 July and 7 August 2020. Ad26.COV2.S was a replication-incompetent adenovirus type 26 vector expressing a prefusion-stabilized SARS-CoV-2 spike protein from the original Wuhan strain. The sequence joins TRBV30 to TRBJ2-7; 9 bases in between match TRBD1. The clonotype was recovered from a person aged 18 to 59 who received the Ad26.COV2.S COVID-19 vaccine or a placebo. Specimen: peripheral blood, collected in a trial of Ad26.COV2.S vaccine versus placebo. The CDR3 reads CALTGGYEQYF. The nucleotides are TGTGCGCTGACAGGGGGATACGAGCAGTACTTC.